The present T cell receptor beta chain was sequenced within a study of blood T cells in healthy people across ages. General study findings and limits: One million T cells yielded diversity estimates that were considered underestimates. Per million T cells, TCR beta diversity dropped roughly linearly as age increased.

Per germline, CDR1 SGHRS and CDR2 YFSETQ. The J segment lost 6 bases and the V segment lost 0 bases, leaving 8 bases of the junction unmatched. This CDR3 is 16 amino acids long. About this clonotype itself: Its matching antigen is unknown.

Sample-barcoded 5' priming and a J-beta primer mix drove a second PCR of roughly 7 to 11 cycles. Researchers report that a template-switch adaptor with 12 random nucleotides tagged each cDNA molecule. One entry per CDR3 protein results from TCRdb running MiXCR on the 5' RACE reads. The profile shows hundreds of thousands of distinct CDR3 sequences, about 51% of them singletons. Sequenced material: blood. The clonotype originates from a woman aged 80 or over in good health. This chain uses TRBV5-1 with TRBJ2-2, with TRBD1 matching 7 bases. CDR3 sequence reads: CASSLDRGYVAGELFF. CDR3 nucleotides: TGCGCCAGCAGCTTGGACAGGGGATATGTCGCCGGGGAGCTGTTTTTT. The entire variable domain, with the rest obtained from reference TRBV5-1 and TRBJ2-2, is as follows: KAGVTQTPRYLIKTRGQQVTLSCSPISGHRSVSWYQQTPGQGLQFLFEYFSETQRNKGNFPGRFSGRQFSNSRSEMNVSTLELGDSALYLCASSLDRGYVAGELFFGEGSRLTVL.